This T cell receptor (beta chain) stems from a study of beta chain features in type 1 diabetes. Study outcomes and limitations: When VDJ junctions were examined, type 1 diabetes patients showed fewer insertions and more deletions. In the patient group, naive, central memory and Treg TCRB repertoires seemed more alike than in the healthy donor group.

This clone was seen only a few times. What it binds is unknown. The isolated RNA, all of it, was reverse transcribed, so expressed TCRB transcripts were what got sequenced. TCRdb's copy holds only in-frame clones and misses some; the assay was immunoSEQ multiplex PCR. The table includes roughly 500,000 clones, about an eighth detected once. CD45RO/CCR7/CD25/CD127/CD95/CD27 separated CD4+ naive, central memory, regulatory and stem cell-like memory cells by sorting. Sorting produced populations that all topped 98% purity. Germline CDR1 reads SGDLS; CDR2 reads YYNGEE. This CDR3 region has 13 residues. The V gene lost 0 bases and the J gene lost 7 bases, with 11 bases spanning the gap.

The chain employs TRBV9 and TRBJ2-7; D is possibly TRBD1 (6 bases). The sequence was obtained from a woman in her late teens or twenties in good health. Sequencing was performed on naive CD4+ T cells from blood. CDR3 DNA: TGTGCCAGCAGCGTAGCTACAGGGCGGGAGCAGTACTTC. Amino acids: CASSVATGREQYF.